Ten or more counts support the clone carrying this TCR beta chain. TCRdb analysed the 5' RACE reads with MiXCR anew, one entry per CDR3 protein. The repertoire holds 35,000 to 45,000 distinct CDR3 sequences, with about 6.5% as singletons. The data derive from a study of early T cells in non-severe SARS-CoV-2 infection. Germline V gene data show CDR1 as MNHEY and CDR2 as SMNVEV (reference sequence). Trimming stripped 5 bases from V and 1 base from J, with 17 bases between. CDR3 length equals 16 residues. The clonotype comes from an adult who was a healthcare worker with PCR-confirmed SARS-CoV-2 infection or an uninfected control (not recorded which). The chain carries TRBV27 and TRBJ2-5; D not certain. The specimen was whole blood, collected at baseline. CDR3 in amino acids: CASSQNPDGFQETQYF. Written as DNA, the CDR3 is TGTGCCAGCAGTCAAAACCCGGACGGTTTCCAAGAGACCCAGTACTTC.